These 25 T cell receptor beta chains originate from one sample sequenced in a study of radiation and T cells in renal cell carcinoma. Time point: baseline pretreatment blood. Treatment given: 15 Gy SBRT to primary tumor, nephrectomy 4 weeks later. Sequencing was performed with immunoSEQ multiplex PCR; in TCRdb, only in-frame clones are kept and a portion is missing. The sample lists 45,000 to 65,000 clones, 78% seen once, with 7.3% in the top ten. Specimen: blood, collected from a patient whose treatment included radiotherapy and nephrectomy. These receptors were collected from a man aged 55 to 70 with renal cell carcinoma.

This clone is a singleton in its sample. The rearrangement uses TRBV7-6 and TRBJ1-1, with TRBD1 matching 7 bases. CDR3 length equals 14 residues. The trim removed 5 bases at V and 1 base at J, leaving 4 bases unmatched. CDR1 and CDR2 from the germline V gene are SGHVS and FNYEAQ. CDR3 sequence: CASSLDRTNTEAFF. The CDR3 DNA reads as TGTGCCAGCAGCCTGGACAGGACGAACACTGAAGCTTTCTTT.

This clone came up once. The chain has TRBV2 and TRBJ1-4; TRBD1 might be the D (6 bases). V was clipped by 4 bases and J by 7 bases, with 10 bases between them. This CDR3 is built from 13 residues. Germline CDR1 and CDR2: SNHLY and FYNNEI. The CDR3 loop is CASSAGHAEKLFF. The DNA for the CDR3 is TGTGCCAGCAGTGCGGGACACGCTGAAAAACTGTTTTTT.

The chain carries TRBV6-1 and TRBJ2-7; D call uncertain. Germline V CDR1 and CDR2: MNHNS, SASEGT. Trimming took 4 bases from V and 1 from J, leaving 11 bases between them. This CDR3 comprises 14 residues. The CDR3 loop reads CASSVSLRSYEQYF. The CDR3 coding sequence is TGTGCCAGCAGTGTAAGTCTAAGGTCCTACGAGCAGTACTTC.

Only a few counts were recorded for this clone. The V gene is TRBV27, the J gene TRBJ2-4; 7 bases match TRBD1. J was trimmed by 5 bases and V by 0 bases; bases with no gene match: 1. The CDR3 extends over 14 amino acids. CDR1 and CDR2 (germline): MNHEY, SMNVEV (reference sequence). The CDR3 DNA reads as TGTGCCAGCAGTTTATCAGGGGGCCAAAACATTCAGTACTTC. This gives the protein CASSLSGGQNIQYF.

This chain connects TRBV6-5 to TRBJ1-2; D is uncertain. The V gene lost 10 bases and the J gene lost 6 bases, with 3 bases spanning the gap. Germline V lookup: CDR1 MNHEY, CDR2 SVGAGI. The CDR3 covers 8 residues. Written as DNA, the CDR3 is TGTGCCACCGATGGCTACACCTTC. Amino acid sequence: CATDGYTF.

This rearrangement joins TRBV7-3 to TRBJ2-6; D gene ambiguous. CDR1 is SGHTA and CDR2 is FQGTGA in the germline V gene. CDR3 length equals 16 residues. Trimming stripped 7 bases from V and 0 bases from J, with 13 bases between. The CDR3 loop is CASTPSGDSGANVLTF. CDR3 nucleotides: TGTGCCAGCACCCCCAGTGGAGACTCTGGGGCCAACGTCCTGACTTTC.

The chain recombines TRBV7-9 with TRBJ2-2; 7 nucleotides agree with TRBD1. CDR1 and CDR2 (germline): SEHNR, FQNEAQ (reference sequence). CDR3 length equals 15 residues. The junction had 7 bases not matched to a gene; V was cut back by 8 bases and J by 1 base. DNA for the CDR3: TGTGCCAGCGGATTTGACAGGGTGAACACCGGGGAGCTGTTTTTT. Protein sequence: CASGFDRVNTGELFF.

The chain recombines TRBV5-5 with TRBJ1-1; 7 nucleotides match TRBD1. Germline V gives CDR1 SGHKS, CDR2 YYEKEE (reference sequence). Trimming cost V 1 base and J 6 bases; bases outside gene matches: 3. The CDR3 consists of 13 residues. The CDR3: CASSLTGDAEAFF. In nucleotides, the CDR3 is TGTGCCAGCAGCTTGACAGGGGATGCTGAAGCTTTCTTT.

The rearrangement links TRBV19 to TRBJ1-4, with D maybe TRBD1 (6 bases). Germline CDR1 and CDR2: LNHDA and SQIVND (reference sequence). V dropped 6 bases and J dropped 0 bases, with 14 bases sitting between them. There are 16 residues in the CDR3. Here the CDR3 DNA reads TGTGCCAGTAGAACTCTAACAGGGACAACTAATGAAAAACTGTTTTTT. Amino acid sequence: CASRTLTGTTNEKLFF.

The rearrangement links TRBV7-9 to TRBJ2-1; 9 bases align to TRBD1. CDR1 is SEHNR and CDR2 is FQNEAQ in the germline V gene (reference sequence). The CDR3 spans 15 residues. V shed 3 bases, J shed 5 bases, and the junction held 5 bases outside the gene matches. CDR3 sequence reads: CASSLGQGRDNEQFF. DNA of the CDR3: TGTGCCAGCAGCTTGGGACAGGGTAGGGACAATGAGCAGTTCTTC.

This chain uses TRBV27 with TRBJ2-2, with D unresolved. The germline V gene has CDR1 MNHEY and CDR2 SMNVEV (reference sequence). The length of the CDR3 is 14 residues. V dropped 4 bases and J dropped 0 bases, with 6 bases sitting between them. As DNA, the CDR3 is TGTGCCAGCAGTTCGTTCGCGAACACCGGGGAGCTGTTTTTT. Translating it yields CASSSFANTGELFF.

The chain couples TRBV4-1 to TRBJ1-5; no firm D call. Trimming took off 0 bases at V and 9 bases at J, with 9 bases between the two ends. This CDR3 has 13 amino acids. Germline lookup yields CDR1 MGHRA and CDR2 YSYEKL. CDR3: CASSQDSHRPQHF. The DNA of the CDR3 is TGCGCCAGCAGCCAAGACAGCCACCGGCCCCAGCATTTT.

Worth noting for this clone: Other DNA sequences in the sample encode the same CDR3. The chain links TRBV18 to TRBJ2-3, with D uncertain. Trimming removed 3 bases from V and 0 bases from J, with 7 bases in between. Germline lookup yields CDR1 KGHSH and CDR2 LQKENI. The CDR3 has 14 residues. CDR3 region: CASSPGRSTDTQYF. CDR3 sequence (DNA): TGTGCCAGCTCACCGGGCCGTAGCACAGATACGCAGTATTTT. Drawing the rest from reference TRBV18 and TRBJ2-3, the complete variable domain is NAGVMQNPRHLVRRRGQEARLRCSPMKGHSHVYWYRQLPEEGLKFMVYLQKENIIDESGMPKERFSAEFPKEGPSILRIQQVVRGDSAAYFCASSPGRSTDTQYFGPGTRLTVL.

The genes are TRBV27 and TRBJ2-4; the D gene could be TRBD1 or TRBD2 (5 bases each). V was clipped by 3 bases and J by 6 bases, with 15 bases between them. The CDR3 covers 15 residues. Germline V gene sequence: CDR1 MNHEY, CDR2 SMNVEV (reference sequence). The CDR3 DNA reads TGTGCCAGCAGTTTTCAGGTGGGGGTTGGAAACATTCAGTACTTC. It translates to CASSFQVGVGNIQYF.

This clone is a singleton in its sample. The CDR3 spells CASSIDFDRVKSQPQHF. The DNA of the CDR3 is TGTGCCAGTAGTATAGATTTTGACAGGGTGAAGAGTCAGCCCCAGCATTTT. V and J are TRBV19 and TRBJ1-5; TRBD1 matches 7 bases. Germline V gene sequence: CDR1 LNHDA, CDR2 SQIVND (reference sequence). The CDR3 consists of 17 residues. V shed 0 bases and J 6 bases; nucleotides not matched to a gene: 11. Drawing the rest from reference TRBV19 and TRBJ1-5, the complete variable domain is DGGITQSPKYLFRKEGQNVTLSCEQNLNHDAMYWYRQDPGQGLRLIYYSQIVNDFQKGDIAEGYSVSREKKESFPLTVTSAQKNPTAFYLCASSIDFDRVKSQPQHFGDGTRLSIL.

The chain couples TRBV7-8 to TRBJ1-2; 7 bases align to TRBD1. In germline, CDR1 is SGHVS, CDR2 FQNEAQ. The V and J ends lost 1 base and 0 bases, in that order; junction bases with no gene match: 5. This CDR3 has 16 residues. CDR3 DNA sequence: TGTGCCAGCAGCTTAGACTACAGGGGAGCTAACTATGGCTACACCTTC. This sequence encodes CASSLDYRGANYGYTF. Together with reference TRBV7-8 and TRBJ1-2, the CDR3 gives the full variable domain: GAGVSQSPRYKVAKRGQDVALRCDPISGHVSLFWYQQALGQGPEFLTYFQNEAQLDKSGLPSDRFFAERPEGSVSTLKIQRTQQEDSAVYLCASSLDYRGANYGYTFGSGTRLTVV.

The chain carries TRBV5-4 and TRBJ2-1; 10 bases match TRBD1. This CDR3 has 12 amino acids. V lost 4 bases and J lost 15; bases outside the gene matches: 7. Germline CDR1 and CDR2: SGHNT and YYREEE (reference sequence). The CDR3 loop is CASSLDRGQRFF. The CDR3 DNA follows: TGTGCCAGCAGCCTCGACAGGGGGCAGCGGTTCTTC.

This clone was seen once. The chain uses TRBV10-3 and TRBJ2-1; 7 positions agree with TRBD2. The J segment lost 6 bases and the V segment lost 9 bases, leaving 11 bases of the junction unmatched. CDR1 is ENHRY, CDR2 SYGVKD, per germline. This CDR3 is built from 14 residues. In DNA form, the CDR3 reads TGTGCCATAAGTAGCGGGCCCTCGGCCAATGAGCAGTTCTTC. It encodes CAISSGPSANEQFF.

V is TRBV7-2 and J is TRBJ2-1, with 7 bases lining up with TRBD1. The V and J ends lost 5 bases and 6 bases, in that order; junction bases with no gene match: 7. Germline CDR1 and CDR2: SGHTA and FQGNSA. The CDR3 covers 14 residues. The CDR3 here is CASSPRQGSNEQFF. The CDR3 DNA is TGTGCCAGCAGCCCTCGACAGGGTTCCAATGAGCAGTTCTTC.

The CDR3 spells CASSEKLAQGEQFF. DNA of the CDR3: TGCGCCAGCAGTGAAAAGCTAGCGCAGGGTGAGCAGTTCTTC. This sequence joins TRBV10-1 and TRBJ2-1; tentatively, D is TRBD2 (6 bases). The germline V gene has CDR1 WNHNN and CDR2 SYGVQD (reference sequence). This CDR3 spans 14 amino acids. Trimming took off 3 bases at V and 9 bases at J, with 15 bases between the two ends.

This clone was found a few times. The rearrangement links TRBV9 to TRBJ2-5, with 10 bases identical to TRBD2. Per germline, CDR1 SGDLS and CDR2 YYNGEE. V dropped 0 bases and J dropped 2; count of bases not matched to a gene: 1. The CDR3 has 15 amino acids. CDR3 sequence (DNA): TGTGCCAGCAGCGTAGCAGCGGGGGGGCAAGAGACCCAGTACTTC. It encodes CASSVAAGGQETQYF.

The CDR3 loop is CASSWTGEANYGYTF. Written as DNA, the CDR3 is TGTGCCAGTAGCTGGACAGGGGAAGCTAACTATGGCTACACCTTC. The V call is TRBV19, the J call TRBJ1-2; 9 nucleotides match TRBD1. Per germline, CDR1 LNHDA and CDR2 SQIVND (reference sequence). Trimming cost V 6 bases and J 0 bases; bases outside gene matches: 5. This CDR3 contains 15 residues. Full variable domain (outside the CDR3, taken from reference TRBV19 and TRBJ1-2): DGGITQSPKYLFRKEGQNVTLSCEQNLNHDAMYWYRQDPGQGLRLIYYSQIVNDFQKGDIAEGYSVSREKKESFPLTVTSAQKNPTAFYLCASSWTGEANYGYTFGSGTRLTVV.

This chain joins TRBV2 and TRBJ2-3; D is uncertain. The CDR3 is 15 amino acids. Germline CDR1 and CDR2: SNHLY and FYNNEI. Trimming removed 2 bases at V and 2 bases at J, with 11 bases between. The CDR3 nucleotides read TGTGCCAGCAGTGAAAGAGGCCCGGACACAGATACGCAGTATTTT. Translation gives CASSERGPDTDTQYF.

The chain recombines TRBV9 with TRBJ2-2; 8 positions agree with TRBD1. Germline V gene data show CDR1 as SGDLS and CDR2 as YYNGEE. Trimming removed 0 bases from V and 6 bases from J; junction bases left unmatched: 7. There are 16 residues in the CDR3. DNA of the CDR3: TGTGCCAGCAGCGTAGTGGGCCAGGGGGCCGCCGGGGAGCTGTTTTTT. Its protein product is CASSVVGQGAAGELFF.

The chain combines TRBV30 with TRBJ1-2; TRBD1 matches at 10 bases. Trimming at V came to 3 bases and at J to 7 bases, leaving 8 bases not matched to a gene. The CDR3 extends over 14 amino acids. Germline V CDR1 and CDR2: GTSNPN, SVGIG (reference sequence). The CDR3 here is CAWRRDRGSTGYTF. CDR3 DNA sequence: TGTGCCTGGAGACGGGACAGGGGAAGCACTGGCTACACCTTC.